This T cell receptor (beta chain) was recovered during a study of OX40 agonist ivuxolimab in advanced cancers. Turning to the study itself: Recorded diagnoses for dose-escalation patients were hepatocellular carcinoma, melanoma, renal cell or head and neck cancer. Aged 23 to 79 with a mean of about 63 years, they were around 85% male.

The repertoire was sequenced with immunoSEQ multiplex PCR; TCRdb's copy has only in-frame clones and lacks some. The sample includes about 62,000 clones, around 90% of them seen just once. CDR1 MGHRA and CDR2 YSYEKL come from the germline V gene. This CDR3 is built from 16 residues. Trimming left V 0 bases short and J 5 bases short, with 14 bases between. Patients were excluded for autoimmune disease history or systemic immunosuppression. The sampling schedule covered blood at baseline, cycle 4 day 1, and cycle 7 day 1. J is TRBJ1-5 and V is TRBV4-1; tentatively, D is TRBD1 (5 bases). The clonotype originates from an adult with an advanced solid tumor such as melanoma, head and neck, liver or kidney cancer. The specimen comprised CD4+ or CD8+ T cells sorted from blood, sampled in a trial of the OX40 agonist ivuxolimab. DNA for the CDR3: TGCGCCAGCAGCCAAGAAATGGGGCAGGTGGATCAGCCCCAGCATTTT. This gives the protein CASSQEMGQVDQPQHF.